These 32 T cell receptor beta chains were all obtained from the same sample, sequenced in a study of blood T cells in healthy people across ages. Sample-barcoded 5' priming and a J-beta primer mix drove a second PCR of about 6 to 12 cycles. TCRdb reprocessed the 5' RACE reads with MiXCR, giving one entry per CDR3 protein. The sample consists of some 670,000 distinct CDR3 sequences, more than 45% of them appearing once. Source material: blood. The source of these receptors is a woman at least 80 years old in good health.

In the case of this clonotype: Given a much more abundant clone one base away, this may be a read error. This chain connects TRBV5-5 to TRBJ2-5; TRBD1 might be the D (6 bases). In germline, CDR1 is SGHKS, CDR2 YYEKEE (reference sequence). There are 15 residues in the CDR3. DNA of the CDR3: TGTGTCAGCAGCACGAGATTGGGGGCCGGAGAGACCCAGTACTTC. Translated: CVSSTRLGAGETQYF.

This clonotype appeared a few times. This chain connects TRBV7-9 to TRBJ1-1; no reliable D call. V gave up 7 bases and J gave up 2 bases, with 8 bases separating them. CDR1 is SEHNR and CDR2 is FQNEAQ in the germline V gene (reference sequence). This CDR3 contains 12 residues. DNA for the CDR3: TGTGCCAGCATCTCGGCCAACACTGAAGCTTTCTTT. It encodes CASISANTEAFF.

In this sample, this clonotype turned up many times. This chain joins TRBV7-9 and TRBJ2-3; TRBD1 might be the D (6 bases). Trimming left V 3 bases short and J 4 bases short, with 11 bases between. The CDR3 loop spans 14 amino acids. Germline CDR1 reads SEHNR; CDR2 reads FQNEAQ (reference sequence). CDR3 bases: TGTGCCAGCAGCTTGGGCAGGGGCGCAGATACGCAGTATTTT. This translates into CASSLGRGADTQYF.

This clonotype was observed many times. CDR3 residues: CASNPGHMNTEAFF. The DNA for the CDR3 is TGTGCCAGCAATCCGGGTCACATGAACACTGAAGCTTTCTTT. The chain employs TRBV6-1 and TRBJ1-1, with no clear D. Trimming removed 7 bases at V and 0 bases at J, with 12 bases between. Per germline, CDR1 MNHNS and CDR2 SASEGT. This CDR3 region has 14 residues.

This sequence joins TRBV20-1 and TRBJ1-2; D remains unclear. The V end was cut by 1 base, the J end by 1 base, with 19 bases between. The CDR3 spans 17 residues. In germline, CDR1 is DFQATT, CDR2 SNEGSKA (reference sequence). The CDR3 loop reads CSARVTKGSSLNYGYTF. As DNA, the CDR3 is TGCAGTGCTAGAGTAACAAAGGGATCCTCTCTTAACTATGGCTACACCTTC.

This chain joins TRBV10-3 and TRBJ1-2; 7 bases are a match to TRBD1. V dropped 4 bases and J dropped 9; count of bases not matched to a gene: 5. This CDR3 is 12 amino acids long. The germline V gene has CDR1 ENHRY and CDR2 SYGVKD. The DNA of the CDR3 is TGTGCCATCAGTGCAGGGGGTTCGAGCTACACCTTC. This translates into CAISAGGSSYTF.

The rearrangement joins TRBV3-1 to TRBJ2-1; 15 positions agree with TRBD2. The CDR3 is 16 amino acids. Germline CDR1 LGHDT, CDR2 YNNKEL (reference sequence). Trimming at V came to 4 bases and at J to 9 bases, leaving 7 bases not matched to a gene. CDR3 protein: CASSPGLAGGQSEQFF. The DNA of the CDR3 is TGTGCCAGCAGCCCTGGACTAGCGGGGGGGCAATCTGAGCAGTTCTTC.

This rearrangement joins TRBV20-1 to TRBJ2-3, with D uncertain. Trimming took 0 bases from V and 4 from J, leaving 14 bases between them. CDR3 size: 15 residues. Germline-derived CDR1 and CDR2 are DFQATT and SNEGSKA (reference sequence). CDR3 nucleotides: TGCAGTGCTAGAGATCCCGCTCTGGCGCCAGATACGCAGTATTTT. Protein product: CSARDPALAPDTQYF.

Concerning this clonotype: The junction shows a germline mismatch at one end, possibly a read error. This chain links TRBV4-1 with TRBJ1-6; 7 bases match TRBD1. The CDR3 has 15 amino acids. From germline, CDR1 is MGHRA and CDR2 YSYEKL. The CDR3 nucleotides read TGCGCCAGCAGCAGTTCAGGGACAGCGAATTCATCCCTCCACTTT. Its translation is CASSSSGTANSSLHF.

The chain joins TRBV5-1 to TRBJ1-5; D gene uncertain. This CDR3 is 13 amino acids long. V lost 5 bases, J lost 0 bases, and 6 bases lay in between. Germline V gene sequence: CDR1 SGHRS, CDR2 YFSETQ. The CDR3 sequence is CASRMNSNQPQHF. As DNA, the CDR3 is TGCGCCAGCAGGATGAATAGCAATCAGCCCCAGCATTTT. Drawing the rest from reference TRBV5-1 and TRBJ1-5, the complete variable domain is KAGVTQTPRYLIKTRGQQVTLSCSPISGHRSVSWYQQTPGQGLQFLFEYFSETQRNKGNFPGRFSGRQFSNSRSEMNVSTLELGDSALYLCASRMNSNQPQHFGDGTRLSIL.

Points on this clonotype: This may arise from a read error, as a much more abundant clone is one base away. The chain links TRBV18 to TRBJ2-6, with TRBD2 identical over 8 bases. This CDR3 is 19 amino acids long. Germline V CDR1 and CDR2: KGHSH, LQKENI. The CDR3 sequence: CVSSFRELAEFSGANVLTF. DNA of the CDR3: TGTGTCAGCTCGTTCCGGGAACTAGCGGAATTCTCTGGGGCCAACGTCCTGACTTTC.

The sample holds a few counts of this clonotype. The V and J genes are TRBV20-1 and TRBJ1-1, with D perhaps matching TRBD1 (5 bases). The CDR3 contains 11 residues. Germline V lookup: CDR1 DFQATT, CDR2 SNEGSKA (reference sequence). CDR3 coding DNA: TGCAGCCTCCGGACATTCGCTGAAGCTTTCTTT. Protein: CSLRTFAEAFF.

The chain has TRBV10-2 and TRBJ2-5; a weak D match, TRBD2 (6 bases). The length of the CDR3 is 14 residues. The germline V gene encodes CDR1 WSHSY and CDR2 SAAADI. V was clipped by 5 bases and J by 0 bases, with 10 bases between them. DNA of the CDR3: TGCGCCAGCAGTCAAGCGGGCCACCAAGAGACCCAGTACTTC. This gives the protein CASSQAGHQETQYF.

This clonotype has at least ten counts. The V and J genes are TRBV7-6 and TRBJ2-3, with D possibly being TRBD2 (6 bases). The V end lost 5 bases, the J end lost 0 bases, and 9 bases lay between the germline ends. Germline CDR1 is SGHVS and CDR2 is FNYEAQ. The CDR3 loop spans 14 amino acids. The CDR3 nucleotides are TGTGCCAGCAGCCGGGGGAGTAGCACAGATACGCAGTATTTT. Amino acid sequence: CASSRGSSTDTQYF.

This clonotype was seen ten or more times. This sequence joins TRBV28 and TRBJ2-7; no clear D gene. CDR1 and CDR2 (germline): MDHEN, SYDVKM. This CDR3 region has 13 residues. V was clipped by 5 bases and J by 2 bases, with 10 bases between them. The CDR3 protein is CASSPPPAYEQYF. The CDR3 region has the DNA TGTGCCAGCAGTCCCCCCCCAGCCTACGAGCAGTACTTC.

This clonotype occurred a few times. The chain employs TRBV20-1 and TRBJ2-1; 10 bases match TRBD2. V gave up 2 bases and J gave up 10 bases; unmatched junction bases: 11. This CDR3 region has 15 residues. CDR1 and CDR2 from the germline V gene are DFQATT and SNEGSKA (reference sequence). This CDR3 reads CSARNSGRPDGEQFF. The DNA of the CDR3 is TGCAGTGCTAGAAATAGCGGGAGGCCCGACGGGGAGCAGTTCTTC.

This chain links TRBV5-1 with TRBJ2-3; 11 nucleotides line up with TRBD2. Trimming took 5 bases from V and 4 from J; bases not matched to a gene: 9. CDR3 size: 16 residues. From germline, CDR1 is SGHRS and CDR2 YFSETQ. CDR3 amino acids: CASSSSSGGTSDTQYF. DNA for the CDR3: TGCGCCAGCAGTTCCTCTAGCGGGGGGACGTCAGATACGCAGTATTTT.

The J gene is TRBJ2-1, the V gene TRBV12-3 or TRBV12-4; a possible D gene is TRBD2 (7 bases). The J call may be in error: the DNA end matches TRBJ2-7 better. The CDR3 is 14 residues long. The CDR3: CASSFRAGAYEQYF. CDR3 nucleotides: TGTGCCAGCAGTTTTAGGGCGGGGGCTTATGAGCAGTACTTC.

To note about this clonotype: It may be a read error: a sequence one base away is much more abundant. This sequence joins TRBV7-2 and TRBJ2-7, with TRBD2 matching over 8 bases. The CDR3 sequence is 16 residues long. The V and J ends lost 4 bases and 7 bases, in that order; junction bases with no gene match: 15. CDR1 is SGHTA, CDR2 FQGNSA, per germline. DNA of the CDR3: TGTGCCAGCAGCTCAAAAGGACTAGCTCCGATCCATGAGCAGTACTTC. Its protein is CASSSKGLAPIHEQYF.

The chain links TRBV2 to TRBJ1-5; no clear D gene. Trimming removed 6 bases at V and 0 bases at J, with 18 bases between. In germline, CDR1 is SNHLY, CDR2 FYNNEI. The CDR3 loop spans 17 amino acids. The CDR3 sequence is CASSVDNRANSNQPQHF. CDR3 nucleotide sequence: TGTGCCAGCAGCGTCGATAACCGGGCCAATAGCAATCAGCCCCAGCATTTT.

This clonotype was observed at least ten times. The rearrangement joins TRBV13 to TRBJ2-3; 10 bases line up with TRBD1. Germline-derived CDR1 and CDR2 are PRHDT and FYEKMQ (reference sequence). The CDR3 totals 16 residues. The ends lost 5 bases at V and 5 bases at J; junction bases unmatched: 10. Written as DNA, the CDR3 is TGTGCCAGCAGCCTGCAATTGGGGACAGGGGTAGATACGCAGTATTTT. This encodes CASSLQLGTGVDTQYF.

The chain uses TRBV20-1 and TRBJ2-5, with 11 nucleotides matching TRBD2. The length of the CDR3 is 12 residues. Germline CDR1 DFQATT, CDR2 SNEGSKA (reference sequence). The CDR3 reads CSLIAGGGTQYF. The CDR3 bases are TGCAGCCTTATAGCGGGAGGGGGGACCCAGTACTTC.

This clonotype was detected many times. CDR3 region: CASSPGLTSYEQYF. CDR3 bases: TGCGCCAGCAGCCCCGGACTAACTTCCTACGAGCAGTACTTC. The rearrangement uses TRBV5-1 and TRBJ2-7, with D maybe TRBD2 (6 bases). Germline V lookup: CDR1 SGHRS, CDR2 YFSETQ. The CDR3 loop spans 14 amino acids. V was clipped by 4 bases and J by 1 base, with 12 bases between them.

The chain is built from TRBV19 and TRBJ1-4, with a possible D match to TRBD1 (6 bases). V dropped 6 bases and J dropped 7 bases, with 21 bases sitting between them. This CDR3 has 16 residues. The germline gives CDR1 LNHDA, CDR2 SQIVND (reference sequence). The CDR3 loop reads CASRQGRGERGEKLFF. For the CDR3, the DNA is TGTGCCAGTAGGCAGGGGAGGGGAGAACGTGGTGAAAAACTGTTTTTT.

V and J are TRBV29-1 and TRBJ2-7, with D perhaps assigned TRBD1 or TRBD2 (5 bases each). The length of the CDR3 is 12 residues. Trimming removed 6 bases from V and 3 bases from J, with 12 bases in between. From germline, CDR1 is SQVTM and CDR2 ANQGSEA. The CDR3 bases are TGCAGCGTCGAGGTGGGGGACTACGAGCAGTACTTC. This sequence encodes CSVEVGDYEQYF.

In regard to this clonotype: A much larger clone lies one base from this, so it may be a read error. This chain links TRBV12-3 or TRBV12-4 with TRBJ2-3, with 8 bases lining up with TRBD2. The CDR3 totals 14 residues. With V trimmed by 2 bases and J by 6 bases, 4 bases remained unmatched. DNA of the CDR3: TGTGCCAGCAGTTTACGGGAGGGGGGGGATACGCAGTATTTT. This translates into CASSLREGGDTQYF.

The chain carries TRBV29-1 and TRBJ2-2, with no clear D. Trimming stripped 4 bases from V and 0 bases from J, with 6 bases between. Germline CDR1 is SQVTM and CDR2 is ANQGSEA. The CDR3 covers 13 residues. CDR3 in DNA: TGCAGCGTTGCCCAGACGAACACCGGGGAGCTGTTTTTT. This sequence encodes CSVAQTNTGELFF.

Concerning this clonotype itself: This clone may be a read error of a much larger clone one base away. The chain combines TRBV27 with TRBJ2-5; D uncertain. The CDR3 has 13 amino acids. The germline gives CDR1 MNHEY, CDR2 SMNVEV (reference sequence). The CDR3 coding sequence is TGTGCCAGCGGTTTATGGTTGGGGGAGACCCAGTACTTC. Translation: CASGLWLGETQYF.

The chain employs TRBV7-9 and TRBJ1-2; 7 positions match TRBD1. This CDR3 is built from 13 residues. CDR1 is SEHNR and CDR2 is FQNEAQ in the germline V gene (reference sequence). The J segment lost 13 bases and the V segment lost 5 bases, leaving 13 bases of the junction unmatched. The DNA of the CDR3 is TGTGCCAGCAGCCCGACAGGGTTGGGGGCGGTCACCTTC. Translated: CASSPTGLGAVTF.

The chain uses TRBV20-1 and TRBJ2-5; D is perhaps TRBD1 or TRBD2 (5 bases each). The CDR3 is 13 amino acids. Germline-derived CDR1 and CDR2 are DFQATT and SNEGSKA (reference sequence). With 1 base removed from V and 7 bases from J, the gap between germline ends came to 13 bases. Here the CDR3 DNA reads TGCAGTGCTAGAGGGGGCCAGGGACGGACCCAGTACTTC. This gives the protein CSARGGQGRTQYF.

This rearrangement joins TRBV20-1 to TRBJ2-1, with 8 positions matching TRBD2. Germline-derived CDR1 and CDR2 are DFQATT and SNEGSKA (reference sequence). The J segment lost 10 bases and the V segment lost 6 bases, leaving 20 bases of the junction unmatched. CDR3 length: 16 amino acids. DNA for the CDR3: TGCAGTGCCCCTAGCACACGGGGGGGCTTGATAAAGGAGCAGTTCTTC. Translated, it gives CSAPSTRGGLIKEQFF.

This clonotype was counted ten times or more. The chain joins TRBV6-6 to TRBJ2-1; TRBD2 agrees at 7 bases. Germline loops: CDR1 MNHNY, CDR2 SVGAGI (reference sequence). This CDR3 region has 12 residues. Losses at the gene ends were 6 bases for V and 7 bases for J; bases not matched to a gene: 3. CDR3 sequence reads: CASSIGGNEQFF. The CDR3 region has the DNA TGTGCCAGCAGCATCGGGGGGAATGAGCAGTTCTTC.